A single sample is the source of the 6 T cell receptor beta chains below, sequenced in a study of T cells in Graves' hyperthyroidism and ophthalmopathy (dated by TCRdb to the late 2010s). Library generation was performed with multiplex PCR. TCRdb shows the sequencer as Illumina HiSeq 2000. The TCR beta CDR3 regions were amplified from the RNA transcripts. A first-round RT-PCR of the TCR CDR3 used the HTBI primer set with the Qiagen OneStep RT-PCR kit. TCRdb itself trimmed the public reads at Q25 with fastp, ran MiXCR and retained productive beta chains. Entries are consolidated by CDR3 protein sequence, retaining the most common genes and DNA. The sample profile shows hundreds of thousands of distinct CDR3 sequences; over 11% of them were found once. Together, the top ten hold around 30% of the sample. Sequencing was done on a sample of blood. These receptor sequences come from a man aged 50-60 years with Graves' ophthalmopathy.

Notes on this clonotype: Possible read error: a much larger clone is one base away. V and J are TRBV5-1 and TRBJ2-1, with 8 bases matching TRBD2. This CDR3 spans 15 amino acids. In germline, CDR1 is SGHRS, CDR2 YFSETQ. V trimming: 6 bases; J trimming: 2 bases; junction bases outside the gene matches: 7. CDR3 protein: CASTRSGSPYNEQFF. CDR3 in DNA: TGCGCCAGCACCCGAAGCGGGAGCCCCTACAATGAGCAGTTCTTC.

At least ten counts were recorded for this clonotype. The rearrangement uses TRBV5-1 and TRBJ1-1; D is perhaps TRBD1 (6 bases). CDR3 length: 14 residues. V was cut by 3 bases and J by 6 bases, with 15 bases left in between. Germline V gene data show CDR1 as SGHRS and CDR2 as YFSETQ. The CDR3 bases are TGCGCCAGCAGCTCGTCGGGCAGGGGCGCTGAAGCTTTCTTT. It codes for CASSSSGRGAEAFF. The full variable domain, with the rest looked up from reference TRBV5-1 and TRBJ1-1, is KAGVTQTPRYLIKTRGQQVTLSCSPISGHRSVSWYQQTPGQGLQFLFEYFSETQRNKGNFPGRFSGRQFSNSRSEMNVSTLELGDSALYLCASSSSGRGAEAFFGQGTRLTVV.

This clonotype appeared many times. The CDR3 bases are TGTGCCAGCATCCGCGACCTCGGCACAGATACGCAGTATTTT. Its protein is CASIRDLGTDTQYF. J is TRBJ2-3 and V is TRBV12-3 or TRBV12-4; D remains ambiguous. The CDR3 contains 14 residues. Trimming stripped 7 bases from V and 1 base from J, with 12 bases between.

This clonotype was recorded many times. The V and J genes are TRBV5-8 and TRBJ2-5; 9 nucleotides line up with TRBD1. V was pared by 4 bases and J by 1 base, with 2 bases of the junction left unmatched. CDR1 is SGHTS, CDR2 YDEGEE, per germline. The CDR3 extends over 14 amino acids. The CDR3 sequence: CASSKQGAQETQYF. CDR3 bases: TGTGCCAGCAGCAAACAGGGGGCCCAAGAGACCCAGTACTTC. Full variable domain (rest looked up from reference TRBV5-8 and TRBJ2-5): EAGVTQSPTHLIKTRGQQATLRCSPISGHTSVYWYQQALGLGLQFLLWYDEGEERNRGNFPPRFSGRQFPNYSSELNVNALELEDSALYLCASSKQGAQETQYFGPGTRLLVL.

This clonotype appeared a few times. The chain combines TRBV19 with TRBJ1-1; D gene unclear. This CDR3 has 13 residues. Trimming stripped 7 bases from V and 4 bases from J, with 13 bases between. Per germline, CDR1 LNHDA and CDR2 SQIVND (reference sequence). As DNA, the CDR3 is TGTGCCAGTACGAAGGCCTCGGGCACTGAAGCTTTCTTT. The encoded protein is CASTKASGTEAFF.

This clonotype was observed many times. The J gene is TRBJ1-6, the V gene TRBV2, with a possible D match to TRBD1 (5 bases). This CDR3 is built from 14 residues. With 6 bases removed from V and 8 bases from J, the gap between germline ends came to 14 bases. Germline loops: CDR1 SNHLY, CDR2 FYNNEI. In DNA form, the CDR3 reads TGTGCCAGCAGATGGGACGGAATTTATTCACCCCTCCACTTT. Amino acids: CASRWDGIYSPLHF.